The T cell receptor beta chain described here comes from a study of CXCR3-negative and CXCR3-positive naive CD8 T cells. For the study at large: Overall TRB read output was 120 million to 150 million, and each library contained about 1.5 +/- 0.3 million reads.

The germline CDR1 and CDR2 sequences are SEHNR and FQNEAQ (reference sequence). The CDR3 is made up of 15 amino acids. Study results and caveats: It was found that naive subsets had comparable surface CD5, and TCR strength was inferred from TRB CDR3 properties. Sequencing showed both naive subsets with comparably high diversity, and memory CD8+ cells much lower. Naive CXCR3-positive cells had TRB CDR3s more hydrophobic than those of CXCR3-negative naive cells.

Remarks on this clonotype: Its target is not known.

UMI-labeled 5' RACE yielded the TRB cDNA libraries. TCRdb reprocessed the 5' RACE reads and keeps a single row for each CDR3 protein, giving no DNA. The sample table sets out some 150,000 distinct CDR3 sequences. Those CD8+ T cells considered naive were CD45RO-CCR7+CD27+CD95-. The chain links TRBV7-9 to TRBJ2-3; the TCRdb call, TRBD1, lacks DNA for checking. The specimen sequenced was naive CXCR3+ CD8+ T cells from blood. Described subset: CD45RO-CCR7+CD27+CD95- naive CD8+ T cells expressing CXCR3 (TNR3+). The source is a human donor in good health. Some clones in this sample may be carry-over from other donors' samples. The CDR3 reads CASSPTETGADTQYF.